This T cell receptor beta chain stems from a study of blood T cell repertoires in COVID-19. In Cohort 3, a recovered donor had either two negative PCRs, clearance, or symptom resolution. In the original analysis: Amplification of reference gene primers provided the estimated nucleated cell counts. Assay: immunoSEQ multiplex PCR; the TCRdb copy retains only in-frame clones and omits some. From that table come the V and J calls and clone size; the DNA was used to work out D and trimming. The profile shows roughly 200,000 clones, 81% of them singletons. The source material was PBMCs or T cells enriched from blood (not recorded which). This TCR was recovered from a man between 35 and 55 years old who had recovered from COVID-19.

The CDR3 DNA reads as TGTGCCAGCGCGCATCAGCGTTCCTACGAGCAGTACTTC. This codes for CASAHQRSYEQYF. This sequence joins TRBV3-1 (or the pseudogene TRBV3-2) and TRBJ2-7; D is ambiguous. Germline CDR1 LGHDT, CDR2 YNNKEL (reference sequence). There are 13 residues in the CDR3. V was pared by 8 bases and J by 1 base, with 12 bases between.